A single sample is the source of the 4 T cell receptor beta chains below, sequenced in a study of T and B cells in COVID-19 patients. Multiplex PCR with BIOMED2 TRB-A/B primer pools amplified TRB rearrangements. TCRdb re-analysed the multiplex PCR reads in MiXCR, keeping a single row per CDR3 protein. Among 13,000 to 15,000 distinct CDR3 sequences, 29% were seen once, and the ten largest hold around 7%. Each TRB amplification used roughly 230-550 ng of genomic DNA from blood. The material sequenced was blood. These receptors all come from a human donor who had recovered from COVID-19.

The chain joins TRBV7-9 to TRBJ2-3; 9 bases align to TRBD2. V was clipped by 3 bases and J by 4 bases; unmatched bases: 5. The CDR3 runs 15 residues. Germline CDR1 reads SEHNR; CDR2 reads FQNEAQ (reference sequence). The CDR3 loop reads CASSFSRGGSDTQYF. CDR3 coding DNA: TGTGCCAGCAGCTTTTCGCGGGGGGGATCAGATACGCAGTATTTT.

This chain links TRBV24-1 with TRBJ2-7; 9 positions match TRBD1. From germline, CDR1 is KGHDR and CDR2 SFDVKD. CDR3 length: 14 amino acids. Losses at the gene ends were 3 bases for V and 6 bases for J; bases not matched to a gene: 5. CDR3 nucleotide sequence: TGTGCCACCAGTGATGGGACAGGGAATGGCGAGCAGTACTTC. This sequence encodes CATSDGTGNGEQYF.

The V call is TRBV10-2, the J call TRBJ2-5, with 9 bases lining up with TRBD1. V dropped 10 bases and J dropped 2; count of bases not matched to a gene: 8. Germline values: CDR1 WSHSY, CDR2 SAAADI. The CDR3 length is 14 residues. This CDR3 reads CATKGQGLQETQYF. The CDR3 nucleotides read TGCGCCACCAAGGGACAGGGACTACAAGAGACCCAGTACTTC.

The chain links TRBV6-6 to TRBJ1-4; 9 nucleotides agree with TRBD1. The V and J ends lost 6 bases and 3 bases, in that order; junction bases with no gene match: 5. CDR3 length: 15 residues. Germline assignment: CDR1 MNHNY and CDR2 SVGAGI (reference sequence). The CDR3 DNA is TGTGCCAGCAGCCCGGGACAGGGTCCTAATGAAAAACTGTTTTTT. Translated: CASSPGQGPNEKLFF.